The rows below give T cell receptor beta chains drawn from one sample of a study of T cells in Graves' hyperthyroidism and ophthalmopathy. TCRdb analysed the multiplex PCR reads with MiXCR anew, one entry per CDR3 protein. The sample has about 200,000 distinct CDR3 sequences, about a sixth seen once. The specimen was blood. Receptor source: a woman aged 50 to 60 with Graves' hyperthyroidism. The CDR3 runs from the conserved cysteine through the conserved F or W. D genes are given only for firm matches. Size values are once, few and many counts, or a class for expanded clones, and some rows have none.

TRBV3-1	many	TRBD1	TRBJ2-3	TGTGCCAGCAAGGCAGACAGGGGGCGAGATACGCAGTATTTT	CASKADRGRDTQYF
TRBV25-1	few	TRBD1	TRBJ2-5	TGTGCCAGCAGTGAGACAGGGATGGAGACCCAGTACTTC	CASSETGMETQYF
TRBV10-3	few	TRBD2	TRBJ2-3	TGTGCCATGGCGGGAGTTGGAGATACGCAGTATTTT	CAMAGVGDTQYF
TRBV5-4	.	TRBD1	TRBJ2-2	TGTGCCAGCAGCGATCCGACAGGGCCCACCGGGGAGCTGTTTTTT	CASSDPTGPTGELFF
TRBV11-1	many	.	TRBJ2-5	TGTGCCAGCAGCACTAGCACAGAGACCCAGTACTTC	CASSTSTETQYF
TRBV6-2/TRBV6-3	many	TRBD2	TRBJ2-1	TGTGCCAGCAGTTACTCGTTGATAGCGGGAGGTTGGGACAATGAGCAGTTCTTC	CASSYSLIAGGWDNEQFF
TRBV24-1	.	TRBD2	TRBJ2-2	TGTGCCACCAGTGCGGCGGGAGAAGGCGGGGAGCTGTTTTTT	CATSAAGEGGELFF
TRBV14	.	.	TRBJ1-2	TGTGCCAGCAGCCAAGCCAGGGTCCATGGCTACACCTTC	CASSQARVHGYTF
TRBV2	many	.	TRBJ2-4	TGTGCCTCCTCCCGGGACACAAACATTCAGTACTTC	CASSRDTNIQYF
TRBV12-5	many	TRBD1	TRBJ1-4	TGTGCTAGTGCCCTAACGACGGGTAGGGACAGGGTTTTGGGCGAAAAACTGTTTTTT	CASALTTGRDRVLGEKLFF
TRBV11-3	many	.	TRBJ2-1	TGTGCCAGCAGCTTAGATTTGGAGTGGTTGCGGGATGAGCAGTTCTTC	CASSLDLEWLRDEQFF
TRBV6-2/TRBV6-3	many	TRBD2	TRBJ2-1	TGTGCCAGCAGCCCAAGGGGTAGCGGGAGCTCCTACAATGAGCAGTTCTTC	CASSPRGSGSSYNEQFF
TRBV29-1	.	.	TRBJ2-2	TGCAGCGTTGCGAGTTCGAAGAACACCGGGGAGCTGTTTTTT	CSVASSKNTGELFF
TRBV7-9	many	.	TRBJ2-3	TGTGCCAGCAGCTTAGTTCGAATGGCAAACACAGATACGCAGTATTTT	CASSLVRMANTDTQYF
TRBV5-5	many	TRBD2	TRBJ2-1	TGTGCCAGCAGCTTGCCGCGGGCAGCGGGGGATGAGCAGTTCTTC	CASSLPRAAGDEQFF
TRBV13	.	.	TRBJ1-1	TGTGCCAGCAGCTTGGGGGGGAGTGGTGAAGCTTTCTTT	CASSLGGSGEAFF
TRBV3-1	few	TRBD2	TRBJ2-5	TGTGCCAGCAGCCAAGATTTAGGACTAGCGGCGGAGACCCAGTACTTC	CASSQDLGLAAETQYF
TRBV29-1	once	TRBD1	TRBJ1-2	TGCAGCGCCTCGACCAGGGGGAATTATGGCTACACCTTC	CSASTRGNYGYTF
TRBV7-2	few	TRBD2	TRBJ2-7	TGTGCCAGCAGCGAAGGGGTAGCGGGAGTCTACGAGCAGTACTTC	CASSEGVAGVYEQYF
TRBV27	.	.	TRBJ2-3	TGTGCCAGCAGTTCGCCGGGACTTATCACAGATACGCAGTATTTT	CASSSPGLITDTQYF
TRBV19	.	TRBD2	TRBJ2-3	TGTGCCAGTACCAAAAGCGGGAGCGGCACAGATACGCAGTATTTT	CASTKSGSGTDTQYF
TRBV29-1	many	.	TRBJ2-1	TGCAGCGTTGAGGTCAACAGACTCGAAAACAATGAGCAGTTCTTC	CSVEVNRLENNEQFF
TRBV6-1	many	TRBD1	TRBJ2-5	TGTGCCAGCAGAGAACAGGGGGCGCGTCAGACCCAGTACTTC	CASREQGARQTQYF
TRBV4-1	.	.	TRBJ1-2	TGCGCCAGCAGCCAAGTTGACAGAGCTAACTATGGCTACACCTTC	CASSQVDRANYGYTF
TRBV4-2	many	TRBD1	TRBJ1-1	TGTGCCAGCAGCCAAAGGATGACAGGGCTTGGAGACACTGAAGCTTTCTTT	CASSQRMTGLGDTEAFF
TRBV4-1	.	TRBD2	TRBJ2-1	TGCGCCAGCAGCCAAGTCGGGCTAGCGGGAGAGGGTGAGCAGTTCTTC	CASSQVGLAGEGEQFF
TRBV2	many	.	TRBJ2-2	TGTGCCAGCAGTGAAGATAATAGCTTGAGGCCGACGGCCGGGGAGCTGTTTTTT	CASSEDNSLRPTAGELFF
TRBV5-1	many	TRBD2	TRBJ2-3	TGCGCCAGCAGCTTGGCGCTAGCGGCTAGCACAGATACGCAGTATTTT	CASSLALAASTDTQYF
TRBV15	many	.	TRBJ1-1	TGTGCCACCAGCAGAGATATACAGAACACTGAAGCTTTCTTT	CATSRDIQNTEAFF
TRBV13	many	TRBD2	TRBJ2-7	TGTGCCAGCAGCTTCAGGACTAGCGGGAGGGTATACCCAATCTACGAGCAGTACTTC	CASSFRTSGRVYPIYEQYF
TRBV18	.	.	TRBJ2-2	TGTGCCAGCTCACCCACGCTAGCGACCAACACCGGGGAGCTGTTTTTT	CASSPTLATNTGELFF
TRBV6-2/TRBV6-3	.	.	TRBJ2-3	TGTGCCAGCAAGCCCGGGATCACAGATACGCAGTATTTT	CASKPGITDTQYF
TRBV30	.	TRBD1	TRBJ1-2	TGTGCCTGGAGTGTTGGGACAGGGGGCTTCTATGGCTACACCTTC	CAWSVGTGGFYGYTF
TRBV4-1	many	.	TRBJ1-2	TGCGCCAGCAGCCAACTTCCGGGACTCTGGAATGGCTACACCTTC	CASSQLPGLWNGYTF
TRBV25-1	many	TRBD1	TRBJ2-7	TGTGCCAGCAGTGAATTCTGGACAGGGACCTACGAGCAGTACTTC	CASSEFWTGTYEQYF
TRBV18	.	TRBD1	TRBJ1-2	TGTGCCAGCTCACGGACAGGGGAATATAACTATGGCTACACCTTC	CASSRTGEYNYGYTF
TRBV30	.	.	TRBJ2-7	TGTGCCTGGAGTGTGGACTACGAGCAGTACTTC	CAWSVDYEQYF
TRBV10-3	many	TRBD1	TRBJ1-5	TGTGCCATCAGTGAGGGGGGACAGGGGCCTCAGCCCCAGCATTTT	CAISEGGQGPQPQHF
TRBV7-2	few	TRBD1	TRBJ1-5	TGTGCCAGCAGCCTAGAGAGGACAGGGTCCAGCAATCAGCCCCAGCATTTT	CASSLERTGSSNQPQHF